This passage covers 17 T cell receptor beta chains from one sample sequenced in a study of cytotoxic CD8 clonotypes in ibrutinib-treated CLL. Profiled with immunoSEQ multiplex PCR; TCRdb holds only in-frame clones, not every one. Here the sample spans around 140,000 clones, 76% being singletons. Sequencing was performed on PBMCs, taken after 24 months of ibrutinib treatment. These receptors originate from a human donor with chronic lymphocytic leukemia.

This clone was picked up one time. The V and J genes are TRBV19 and TRBJ1-2; TRBD1 matches at 7 bases. Germline V gene lookup returns CDR1 LNHDA and CDR2 SQIVND (reference sequence). J gave up 3 bases and V 7 bases, and 11 bases lay outside the gene matches. This CDR3 is built from 15 residues. CDR3 bases: TGTGCCAGTACCCGCCGGACAGGAGGGGACTATGGCTACACCTTC. Its protein product is CASTRRTGGDYGYTF. The variable domain in full, with the rest retrieved from reference TRBV19 and TRBJ1-2, is DGGITQSPKYLFRKEGQNVTLSCEQNLNHDAMYWYRQDPGQGLRLIYYSQIVNDFQKGDIAEGYSVSREKKESFPLTVTSAQKNPTAFYLCASTRRTGGDYGYTFGSGTRLTVV.

The chain joins TRBV18 to TRBJ1-1; D unclear. Per the germline V gene, CDR1 is KGHSH and CDR2 is LQKENI. The CDR3 runs 14 residues. V lost 3 bases and J lost 1, with 9 bases in between. CDR3 amino acids: CASSPGPWNTEAFF. The CDR3 DNA reads as TGTGCCAGCTCACCCGGACCCTGGAACACTGAAGCTTTCTTT.

This clone was seen only once. The chain carries TRBV28 and TRBJ1-1, with D possibly TRBD1 on 5 matching bases. V lost 5 bases, J lost 7 bases, and 11 bases lay in between. Germline V lookup: CDR1 MDHEN, CDR2 SYDVKM. This CDR3 is built from 12 residues. CDR3: CASSLIRVEAFF. In nucleotides, the CDR3 is TGTGCCAGCAGTCTAATCAGGGTTGAAGCTTTCTTT.

V and J are TRBV28 and TRBJ2-3; maybe TRBD2 (7 bases). From germline, CDR1 is MDHEN and CDR2 SYDVKM. The CDR3 length is 11 residues. V was trimmed by 5 bases and J by 14 bases, leaving 14 bases between them. Written as DNA, the CDR3 is TGTGCCAGCAGTAGGGGGGGAACTAGGTATTTT. This gives the protein CASSRGGTRYF.

The CDR3 DNA is TGTGCCAGCAGCCTCGGGCGGGAGGGCCGAGGCACAGATACGCAGTATTTT. It codes for CASSLGREGRGTDTQYF. This chain joins TRBV11-2 and TRBJ2-3; 9 positions match TRBD2. This CDR3 has 17 residues. The V segment lost 5 bases and the J segment 1 base; nucleotides outside the gene matches: 10. Germline V gene data show CDR1 as SGHAT and CDR2 as FQNNGV.

This chain connects TRBV20-1 to TRBJ1-2, with D hard to call. CDR1 DFQATT and CDR2 SNEGSKA come from the germline V gene (reference sequence). The CDR3 consists of 11 residues. Trimming left V 6 bases short and J 8 bases short, with 13 bases between. CDR3 DNA sequence: TGCAGTGCAACCCGGGAGATGGGCTACACCTTC. This encodes CSATREMGYTF.

This clone has just a few counts. The rearrangement uses TRBV7-9 and TRBJ2-7, with 10 nucleotides matching TRBD2. Germline CDR1 is SEHNR and CDR2 is FQNEAQ (reference sequence). This CDR3 is 14 amino acids long. V was pared by 5 bases and J by 7 bases, with 8 bases of the junction left unmatched. In DNA, the CDR3 is TGTGCCAGCAGCCCACTAGCGGGACCAGGGGAGCAGTACTTC. It encodes CASSPLAGPGEQYF.

The J gene is TRBJ2-7, the V gene TRBV7-9; D is undetermined. Per germline, CDR1 SEHNR and CDR2 FQNEAQ (reference sequence). The CDR3 runs 13 residues. Trimming stripped 5 bases from V and 7 bases from J, with 15 bases between. The CDR3 DNA reads TGTGCCAGCAGCCCCCGCCCCGGATCGGAGCAGTACTTC. Its protein is CASSPRPGSEQYF.

The CDR3, as DNA: TGTGCCAGCAGTCCCCGCCCGGTTGAAAAACTGTTTTTT. This translates into CASSPRPVEKLFF. V and J are TRBV27 and TRBJ1-4; D gene ambiguous. The V and J ends lost 5 bases and 7 bases respectively, with 11 bases between them. The germline V gene has CDR1 MNHEY and CDR2 SMNVEV (reference sequence). This CDR3 is 13 amino acids long. The complete variable domain, with remaining parts taken from reference TRBV27 and TRBJ1-4, reads EAQVTQNPRYLITVTGKKLTVTCSQNMNHEYMSWYRQDPGLGLRQIYYSMNVEVTDKGDVPEGYKVSRKEKRNFPLILESPSPNQTSLYFCASSPRPVEKLFFGSGTQLSVL.

This clone was recorded once. This rearrangement joins TRBV18 to TRBJ1-5, with TRBD1 matching over 7 bases. Germline V gives CDR1 KGHSH, CDR2 LQKENI. The CDR3 is made up of 17 amino acids. V dropped 2 bases and J dropped 1; count of bases not matched to a gene: 8. The CDR3 loop is CASSPEPRTGSNQPQHF. The CDR3 DNA reads as TGTGCCAGCTCACCAGAGCCCAGGACAGGAAGCAATCAGCCCCAGCATTTT.

The V gene is TRBV19, the J gene TRBJ2-1; no definite D call. V was trimmed by 4 bases and J by 4 bases, leaving 11 bases between them. There are 14 residues in the CDR3. Germline V gene lookup returns CDR1 LNHDA and CDR2 SQIVND (reference sequence). CDR3 residues: CASSTAPTYNEQFF. CDR3 sequence (DNA): TGTGCCAGTAGTACAGCTCCAACTTACAATGAGCAGTTCTTC.

The rearrangement uses TRBV28 and TRBJ2-3, with TRBD1 as a possible D gene (6 bases). Germline lookup yields CDR1 MDHEN and CDR2 SYDVKM. Trimming cost V 7 bases and J 7 bases, with 15 bases left between them. The CDR3 runs to 13 residues. In nucleotides, the CDR3 is TGTGCCAGCACCGTTGATTGGGGGCATACGCAGTATTTT. Encoded protein: CASTVDWGHTQYF.

This clone was found once. The chain uses TRBV30 and TRBJ2-7; unclear D gene. Germline CDR1 reads GTSNPN; CDR2 reads SVGIG (reference sequence). This CDR3 is 13 amino acids long. V dropped 1 base and J dropped 1 base, with 8 bases sitting between them. The CDR3 region has the DNA TGTGCCTGGAGTGGGGGTAGGTCCTACGAGCAGTACTTC. Amino acid sequence: CAWSGGRSYEQYF.

This clone was observed once. V usage is TRBV6-6 and J usage is TRBJ2-5, with 11 bases matching TRBD1. The CDR3 covers 14 residues. J lost 5 bases, V lost 5 bases, and 4 bases had no gene match. CDR1 and CDR2 (germline): MNHNY, SVGAGI (reference sequence). The CDR3 region is CASSTWDRGETQYF. The CDR3 DNA sequence: TGTGCCAGCAGTACCTGGGACAGGGGGGAGACCCAGTACTTC.

This chain uses TRBV11-2 with TRBJ2-3, with TRBD2 matching over 11 bases. The J segment lost 3 bases and the V segment lost 8 bases, leaving 4 bases of the junction unmatched. The CDR3 extends over 14 amino acids. The germline gives CDR1 SGHAT, CDR2 FQNNGV. The CDR3 DNA sequence: TGTGCCAGCCAACCTAGCGGGGGGACAGATACGCAGTATTTT. The encoded protein is CASQPSGGTDTQYF.

V gene TRBV9 combines with J gene TRBJ2-2; D is undetermined. The CDR3 length is 14 residues. Trimming removed 4 bases at V and 3 bases at J, with 10 bases between. Germline loops: CDR1 SGDLS, CDR2 YYNGEE. CDR3 in DNA: TGTGCCAGCAGCACACGACCCCACACCGGGGAGCTGTTTTTT. Protein product: CASSTRPHTGELFF.

This clone was recorded once. The genes are TRBV7-2 and TRBJ1-5; D gene unclear. V was cut by 1 base and J by 9 bases, with 7 bases left in between. CDR1 and CDR2 (germline): SGHTA, FQGNSA. The CDR3 spans 12 residues. In DNA form, the CDR3 reads TGTGCCAGCAGCTTAGTCTGGGGGCCCCAGCATTTT. Amino acid sequence: CASSLVWGPQHF.